The 21 T cell receptor beta chains below come from one sample, sequenced in a study. TCRdb independently ran MiXCR on the 5' RACE reads; one entry per CDR3 protein. Of around 33,000 distinct CDR3 sequences in the sample, roughly a quarter were seen once. Input material: memory CD4+ T cells sorted from blood. The subset: memory CD4+ T cells, CD4+CD45RO+CD25-. These receptors were taken from a female donor with breast cancer.

This chain links TRBV4-2 with TRBJ2-7; the D is unclear. CDR1 is LGHNA, CDR2 YNFKEQ, per germline. The CDR3 is 13 amino acids. Between the trimmed V and J ends, which lost 0 bases and 3 bases, there was a span of 6 bases. The CDR3 DNA sequence: TGTGCCAGCAGCCAAGAACTCTACTACGAGCAGTACTTC. Translated: CASSQELYYEQYF.

V and J are TRBV24-1 and TRBJ2-3; D not certain. The ends were cut back, 3 bases at V and 0 bases at J, with 9 bases in the middle. This CDR3 contains 15 residues. The germline CDR1 and CDR2 sequences are KGHDR and SFDVKD. DNA for the CDR3: TGTGCCACCAGTGATATGCCGTCTAGCACAGATACGCAGTATTTT. It translates to CATSDMPSSTDTQYF.

This clonotype was detected many times. The gene calls are TRBV28 and TRBJ2-3, with 9 bases lining up with TRBD1. CDR1 is MDHEN and CDR2 is SYDVKM in the germline V gene. V gave up 6 bases and J gave up 11 bases; unmatched junction bases: 3. The CDR3 spans 11 residues. In DNA, the CDR3 is TGTGCCAGCAGAGGGACAGGGTTGCAGTATTTT. Encoded protein: CASRGTGLQYF. Full variable domain (rest looked up from reference TRBV28 and TRBJ2-3): DVKVTQSSRYLVKRTGEKVFLECVQDMDHENMFWYRQDPGLGLRLIYFSYDVKMKEKGDIPEGYSVSREKKERFSLILESASTNQTSMYLCASRGTGLQYFGPGTRLTVL.

In its sample, this clonotype was seen a few times. In nucleotides, the CDR3 is TGTGCCAGCTTGGGGCGGGCGAACACCGGGGAGCTGTTTTTT. Protein sequence: CASLGRANTGELFF. This chain uses TRBV3-1 with TRBJ2-2; either TRBD1 or TRBD2 may supply D (5 bases each). The CDR3 runs to 14 residues. The V gene's germline CDR1 is LGHDT and CDR2 YNNKEL (reference sequence). V was cut by 8 bases and J by 0 bases, with 10 bases left in between.

This sequence joins TRBV27 and TRBJ2-7; possibly TRBD1 for D (7 bases). CDR1 and CDR2 (germline): MNHEY, SMNVEV (reference sequence). The CDR3 is made up of 15 amino acids. V lost 3 bases to trimming and J lost 5 bases, with 17 bases between them. The CDR3 DNA reads as TGTGCCAGCAGTTTGGTAGGCAGGGGGAGGAACGAGCAGTACTTC. Encoded protein: CASSLVGRGRNEQYF.

This clonotype was seen more than once but under ten times. The chain is built from TRBV5-1 and TRBJ2-7; 7 bases map to TRBD1. Trimming removed 0 bases from V and 2 bases from J; junction bases left unmatched: 5. This CDR3 region has 15 residues. Germline CDR1 SGHRS, CDR2 YFSETQ. CDR3 nucleotide sequence: TGCGCCAGCAGCTTGGAAACAGGGGTTACCTACGAGCAGTACTTC. It codes for CASSLETGVTYEQYF.

In this sample, this clonotype turned up a few times. The chain links TRBV9 to TRBJ2-1; the D call may be TRBD1 or TRBD2 (7 bases each). This CDR3 contains 16 residues. Germline V gene sequence: CDR1 SGDLS, CDR2 YYNGEE. V gave up 4 bases and J gave up 6 bases, with 20 bases separating them. CDR3 residues: CASSPGGDSAFNEQFF. CDR3 coding DNA: TGTGCCAGCAGCCCAGGGGGGGACAGTGCCTTCAATGAGCAGTTCTTC.

The chain combines TRBV11-2 with TRBJ2-3, with 7 bases aligning to TRBD1. Germline CDR1 and CDR2: SGHAT and FQNNGV. The J segment lost 6 bases and the V segment lost 10 bases, leaving 7 bases of the junction unmatched. This CDR3 region has 12 residues. CDR3 in DNA: TGTGCCAACAGGGACAGCGAGGATACGCAGTATTTT. It encodes CANRDSEDTQYF.

This clonotype has ten or more counts. V and J are TRBV12-3 or TRBV12-4 and TRBJ2-1, with D maybe TRBD2 (5 bases). This CDR3 is 15 amino acids long. Trimming removed 4 bases from V and 9 bases from J, with 19 bases in between. Here the CDR3 reads CASSSPPFSVTEQFF. For the CDR3, the DNA is TGTGCCAGCAGTTCTCCTCCGTTTAGCGTCACTGAGCAGTTCTTC.

This clonotype appeared many times. The chain employs TRBV7-9 and TRBJ2-7, with D uncertain. The CDR3 has 16 residues. Germline values: CDR1 SEHNR, CDR2 FQNEAQ (reference sequence). V dropped 5 bases and J dropped 7 bases, with 24 bases sitting between them. The chain's CDR3 is CASSLLERPGSREQYF. CDR3 bases: TGTGCCAGCAGCCTACTCGAGCGTCCCGGTAGTCGGGAGCAGTACTTC.

This clonotype was detected many times. V and J are TRBV5-1 and TRBJ2-2; 12 bases match TRBD1. V lost 4 bases to trimming and J lost 7 bases; unmatched junction nucleotides: 5. From germline, CDR1 is SGHRS and CDR2 YFSETQ. This CDR3 has 15 amino acids. CDR3 nucleotide sequence: TGCGCCAGCAGCCCCGGGACAGGGGGCTTCGGGGAGCTGTTTTTT. This translates into CASSPGTGGFGELFF.

The rearrangement joins TRBV10-1 to TRBJ1-1; D not certain. V lost 3 bases and J 8 bases, leaving 7 bases between the germline ends. Germline V CDR1 and CDR2: WNHNN, SYGVQD (reference sequence). The CDR3 is 11 residues long. The CDR3, as DNA: TGCGCCAGCAGTGACACGGGCGAAGCTTTCTTT. Residues: CASSDTGEAFF.

This chain links TRBV5-1 with TRBJ2-3; 9 bases agree with TRBD2. Germline V lookup: CDR1 SGHRS, CDR2 YFSETQ. The CDR3 extends over 13 amino acids. The J segment lost 6 bases and the V segment lost 2 bases, leaving 1 base of the junction unmatched. The DNA of the CDR3 is TGCGCCAGCAGCTTTACTAGCGGGGATACGCAGTATTTT. Its translation is CASSFTSGDTQYF.

This clonotype was counted ten times or more. J is TRBJ1-1 and V is TRBV20-1, with 7 nucleotides matching TRBD1. Germline V gives CDR1 DFQATT, CDR2 SNEGSKA (reference sequence). Germline trimming cut 4 bases from V and 7 bases from J; bases unmatched to any gene: 12. CDR3 length equals 14 residues. CDR3 nucleotide sequence: TGCAGTGCTACCCGACAGGGCGACTCATTTGAAGCTTTCTTT. Encoded protein: CSATRQGDSFEAFF.

This clonotype was counted many times. The chain is built from TRBV7-6 and TRBJ2-2; 9 nucleotides agree with TRBD2. Germline CDR1 and CDR2: SGHVS and FNYEAQ. The ends lost 4 bases at V and 1 base at J; junction bases unmatched: 4. There are 16 residues in the CDR3. The CDR3 here is CASSYERGENTGELFF. CDR3 in DNA: TGTGCCAGCAGCTACGAGCGGGGGGAGAACACCGGGGAGCTGTTTTTT.

Comment on this clonotype: This may stem from a read error, because a much larger clone lies one nucleotide away. The chain has TRBV7-2 and TRBJ1-2, with no clear D. The length of the CDR3 is 12 residues. Germline V gene data show CDR1 as SGHTA and CDR2 as FQGNSA. The CDR3 here is CASSLINYGYAF. CDR3 in DNA: TGTGCCAGCAGCTTAATTAACTATGGCTACGCCTTC.

This clonotype has a handful of counts. This chain links TRBV28 with TRBJ1-5; 8 bases are a match to TRBD1. Germline V gene data show CDR1 as MDHEN and CDR2 as SYDVKM. CDR3 length: 17 amino acids. V was clipped by 4 bases and J by 2 bases; unmatched bases: 10. Written as DNA, the CDR3 is TGTGCCAGCAGTTCCATAAAGACAGGGGTGGGCAATCAGCCCCAGCATTTT. It encodes CASSSIKTGVGNQPQHF.

There are many counts of this clonotype. V usage is TRBV6-2 or TRBV6-3 and J usage is TRBJ2-7, with a weak D call TRBD2 (6 bases). Trimming took off 6 bases at V and 3 bases at J, with 12 bases between the two ends. This CDR3 comprises 13 residues. CDR1 and CDR2 from the germline V gene are MNHEY and SVGEGT. CDR3 sequence (DNA): TGTGCCAGCAGCACGGAGGGATACTACGAGCAGTACTTC. Translation: CASSTEGYYEQYF.

This rearrangement joins TRBV15 to TRBJ2-7; perhaps TRBD2 as D (6 bases). Germline CDR1 LNHNV, CDR2 YYDKDF (reference sequence). The ends were cut back, 1 base at V and 2 bases at J, with 9 bases in the middle. The CDR3 has 14 amino acids. The CDR3 sequence: CATSRAGEAYEQYF. CDR3 coding DNA: TGTGCCACCAGCAGAGCGGGGGAGGCCTACGAGCAGTACTTC.

With regard to this clonotype: Just one base apart from a much larger clone, this may be a read error. The rearrangement uses TRBV10-3 and TRBJ2-7; D is ambiguous. CDR1 and CDR2 (germline): ENHRY, SYGVKD. The CDR3 loop spans 12 amino acids. The CDR3 DNA reads as TGTGCCATCCTGGGTTCCTCCTACGAGCAGCACTTC. As protein: CAILGSSYEQHF.

This clonotype was counted at least ten times. The V and J genes are TRBV3-1 and TRBJ1-2; D gene ambiguous. Per the germline V gene, CDR1 is LGHDT and CDR2 is YNNKEL (reference sequence). Deletions cut 0 bases from V and 7 bases from J, with 15 bases between. This CDR3 comprises 15 residues. The chain's CDR3 is CASSQEFRGRLGYTF. The DNA for the CDR3 is TGTGCCAGCAGCCAAGAATTCAGAGGACGCCTTGGCTACACCTTC.